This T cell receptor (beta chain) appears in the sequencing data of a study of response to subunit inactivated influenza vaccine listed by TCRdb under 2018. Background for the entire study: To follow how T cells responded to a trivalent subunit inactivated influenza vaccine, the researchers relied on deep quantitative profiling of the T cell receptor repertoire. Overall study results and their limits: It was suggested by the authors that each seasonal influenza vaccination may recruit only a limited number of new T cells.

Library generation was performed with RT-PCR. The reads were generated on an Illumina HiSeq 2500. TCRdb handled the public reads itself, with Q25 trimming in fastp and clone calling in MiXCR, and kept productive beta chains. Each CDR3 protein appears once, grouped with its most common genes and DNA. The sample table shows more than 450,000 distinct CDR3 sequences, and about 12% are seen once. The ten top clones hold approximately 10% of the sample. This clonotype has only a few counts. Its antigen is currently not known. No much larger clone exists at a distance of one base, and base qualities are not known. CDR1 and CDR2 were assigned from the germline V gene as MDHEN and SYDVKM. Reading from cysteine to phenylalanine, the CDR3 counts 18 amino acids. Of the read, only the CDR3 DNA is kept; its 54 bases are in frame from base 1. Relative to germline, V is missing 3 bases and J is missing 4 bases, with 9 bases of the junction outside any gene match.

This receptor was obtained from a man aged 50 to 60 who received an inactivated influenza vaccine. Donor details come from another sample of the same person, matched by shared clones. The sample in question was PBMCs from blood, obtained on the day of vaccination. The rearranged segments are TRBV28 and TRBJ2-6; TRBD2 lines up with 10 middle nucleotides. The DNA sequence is TGTGCCAGCAGTTTCTGGCTAGCGGGAGTTTCCGGGGCCAACGTCCTGACTTTC. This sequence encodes CASSFWLAGVSGANVLTF.